This TCR beta chain was identified during a study of early stage breast cancer tumors. General study findings and limits: Bulk DNA sequencing of unsorted cells missed chain pairing and markers. Tumors had about 2.3-fold higher T cell density than normal breast.

This clone turned up a few times. What it binds is not known. V lost 7 bases, J lost 5 bases, and 14 bases lay in between. The CDR3 is made up of 13 amino acids. CDR1 LNHDA and CDR2 SQIVND come from the germline V gene (reference sequence). Data came from immunoSEQ multiplex PCR; TCRdb stores just in-frame clones and leaves some out. This sample has roughly 30,000 clones; roughly 78% occur once, and the top ten carry over 9.5%. Sequencing was done on a sample of blood. This clonotype was sampled from a person aged 55-75 years with breast cancer. J is TRBJ1-2 and V is TRBV19; D remains unclear. CDR3 DNA: TGTGCCAGTAAGGTCGACGGAGTTTATGGCTACACCTTC. Translating it yields CASKVDGVYGYTF.